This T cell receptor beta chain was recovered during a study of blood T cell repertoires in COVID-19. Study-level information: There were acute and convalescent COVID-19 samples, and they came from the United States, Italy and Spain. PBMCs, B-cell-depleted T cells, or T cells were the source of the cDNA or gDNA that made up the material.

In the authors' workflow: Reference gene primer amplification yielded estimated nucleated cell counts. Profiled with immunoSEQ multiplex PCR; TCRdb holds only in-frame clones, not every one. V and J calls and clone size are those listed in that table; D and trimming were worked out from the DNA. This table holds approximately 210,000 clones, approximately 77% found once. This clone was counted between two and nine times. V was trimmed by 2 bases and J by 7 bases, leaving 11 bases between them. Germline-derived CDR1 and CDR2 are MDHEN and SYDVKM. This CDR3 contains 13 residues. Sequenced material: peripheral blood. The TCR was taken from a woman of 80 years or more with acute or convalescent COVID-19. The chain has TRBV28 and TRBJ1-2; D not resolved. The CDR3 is CASSLAQTGGYTF. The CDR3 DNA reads TGTGCCAGCAGTTTAGCTCAAACGGGTGGCTACACCTTC.